These 20 T cell receptor beta chains came from one sample sequenced in a study of T cell responses to AZD1222 COVID-19 vaccine. Sequenced by immunoSEQ multiplex PCR; TCRdb stores in-frame clones only, minus some. The sample carries 95,000 to 150,000 clones, about 90% recorded once. The sample consisted of peripheral blood, taken on day 0 of AZD1222 vaccination. Every receptor here comes from an adult in good health.

The chain combines TRBV12-3 or TRBV12-4 with TRBJ2-2, with D tentatively TRBD2 (5 bases). The ends were cut back, 6 bases at V and 7 bases at J, with 9 bases in the middle. CDR3 length: 12 amino acids. In DNA form, the CDR3 reads TGTGCCAGCAGATCTCGGGGCGGGGAGCTGTTTTTT. Translating gives CASRSRGGELFF.

The chain is built from TRBV27 and TRBJ1-1, with D hard to call. V was pared by 3 bases and J by 6 bases, with 11 bases between. Germline values: CDR1 MNHEY, CDR2 SMNVEV (reference sequence). The CDR3 consists of 13 residues. The CDR3 reads CASSFGYYAEAFF. DNA of the CDR3: TGTGCCAGCAGTTTTGGGTATTACGCTGAAGCTTTCTTT.

The rearrangement links TRBV6-5 to TRBJ2-2; D unclear. The germline V gene has CDR1 MNHEY and CDR2 SVGAGI. V lost 4 bases and J lost 5, with 8 bases in between. The CDR3 extends over 13 amino acids. Here the CDR3 reads CASSSGQTGELFF. CDR3 sequence (DNA): TGTGCCAGCAGTTCTGGGCAGACCGGGGAGCTGTTTTTT.

This chain connects TRBV30 to TRBJ1-2; 9 positions match TRBD1. The CDR3 covers 17 residues. Losses at the gene ends were 6 bases for V and 6 bases for J; bases not matched to a gene: 20. Germline-derived CDR1 and CDR2 are GTSNPN and SVGIG (reference sequence). CDR3 nucleotide sequence: TGTGCCTGTGCGTCTCTAATGGGGACAGGGATTCGTAATGGCTACACCTTC. Its protein is CACASLMGTGIRNGYTF.

The chain employs TRBV7-6 and TRBJ1-1, with 8 bases lining up with TRBD1. The CDR3 runs 15 residues. J gave up 5 bases and V 5 bases, and 10 bases lay outside the gene matches. From germline, CDR1 is SGHVS and CDR2 FNYEAQ. The CDR3 region has the DNA TGTGCCAGCAGCGTTCAGGGGGCGGTATGGACTGAAGCTTTCTTT. Translated, it gives CASSVQGAVWTEAFF.

CDR3 sequence: CASILGDPSTGELFF. DNA for the CDR3: TGTGCCAGCATCCTGGGGGACCCCAGCACCGGGGAGCTGTTTTTT. V usage is TRBV2 and J usage is TRBJ2-2; D is tentatively TRBD1 or TRBD2 (5 bases each). Germline CDR1 is SNHLY and CDR2 is FYNNEI. The V and J ends lost 7 bases and 4 bases respectively, with 16 bases between them. The CDR3 consists of 15 residues.

The V and J genes are TRBV6-5 and TRBJ1-2, with a possible D match to TRBD1 (5 bases). Trimming stripped 2 bases from V and 0 bases from J, with 13 bases between. Germline V gene data show CDR1 as MNHEY and CDR2 as SVGAGI. CDR3 length: 16 amino acids. The CDR3 sequence is CASSYGGLGANYGYTF. The CDR3 bases are TGTGCCAGCAGTTACGGGGGACTAGGGGCTAACTATGGCTACACCTTC.

CDR3 sequence: CASSYPVSGLTSGTDTQYF. The CDR3 DNA reads TGTGCCAGCAGTTACCCCGTCTCGGGGTTGACTAGCGGCACAGATACGCAGTATTTT. The chain joins TRBV6-8 to TRBJ2-3; 8 nucleotides align to TRBD2. The CDR3 has 19 residues. CDR1 and CDR2 from the germline V gene are MNHGY and SAAAGT. J lost 1 base, V lost 2 bases, and 14 bases had no gene match.

The CDR3 reads CASLGYGYTF. CDR3 sequence (DNA): TGTGCCTCCCTCGGGTATGGCTACACCTTC. The rearrangement uses TRBV30 and TRBJ1-2; D is unclear. The CDR3 has 10 residues. The V gene's germline CDR1 is GTSNPN and CDR2 SVGIG (reference sequence). Trimming cost V 7 bases and J 5 bases, with 8 bases left between them.

This sequence joins TRBV6-5 and TRBJ1-4; the D is unclear. The CDR3 loop spans 14 amino acids. CDR1 MNHEY and CDR2 SVGAGI come from the germline V gene. V lost 8 bases and J 5 bases, leaving 15 bases between the germline ends. CDR3 bases: TGTGCCAGCCGAACGAGTCTCCGGAATGAAAAACTGTTTTTT. This sequence encodes CASRTSLRNEKLFF.

The V and J genes are TRBV28 and TRBJ2-3; 11 bases align to TRBD2. The CDR3 length is 17 residues. The V gene end was trimmed by 4 bases and the J gene end by 0 bases; junction bases not matched to a gene: 6. CDR1 is MDHEN and CDR2 is SYDVKM in the germline V gene. CDR3 region: CASSSPTSGVSTDTQYF. CDR3 in DNA: TGTGCCAGCAGTTCTCCGACTAGCGGGGTTAGCACAGATACGCAGTATTTT.

This sequence joins TRBV7-2 and TRBJ2-3; D unresolved. The CDR3 extends over 12 amino acids. Trimming cost V 4 bases and J 10 bases, with 12 bases left between them. The V gene's germline CDR1 is SGHTA and CDR2 FQGNSA. CDR3 coding DNA: TGTGCCAGCAGCTCGGATTGGTCATCGCAGTATTTT. Translated, it gives CASSSDWSSQYF.

The V and J genes are TRBV12-3 or TRBV12-4 and TRBJ1-2; 11 nucleotides agree with TRBD1. V lost 5 bases to trimming and J lost 8 bases; unmatched junction nucleotides: 4. This CDR3 spans 13 amino acids. The CDR3 nucleotides read TGTGCCAGCAGTACAGGACAGGGGGCAGGCTACACCTTC. Translated: CASSTGQGAGYTF.

The chain has TRBV2 and TRBJ1-6; 7 bases map to TRBD1. The CDR3 is made up of 14 amino acids. In germline, CDR1 is SNHLY, CDR2 FYNNEI. Trimming at V came to 6 bases and at J to 10 bases, leaving 9 bases not matched to a gene. The chain's CDR3 is CASRDTGVGSPLHF. Here the CDR3 DNA reads TGTGCCAGCAGAGATACAGGGGTGGGCTCACCCCTCCACTTT.

This clone has just one count. The DNA for the CDR3 is TGTGCCAGCAGCTTGGGGGGGATTGGTTATGGCTACACCTTC. This translates into CASSLGGIGYGYTF. The chain has TRBV5-4 and TRBJ1-2; maybe TRBD1 (5 bases). Germline V gives CDR1 SGHNT, CDR2 YYREEE (reference sequence). The CDR3 sequence is 14 residues long. Trimming removed 0 bases from V and 5 bases from J, with 11 bases in between.

The DNA for the CDR3 is TGTGCCAGCAGGACCCCGCTTGGCGGGGAGCTGTTTTTT. Translation gives CASRTPLGGELFF. The chain couples TRBV6-5 to TRBJ2-2; no definite D call. The V and J ends lost 6 bases and 7 bases respectively, with 12 bases between them. Per germline, CDR1 MNHEY and CDR2 SVGAGI. The length of the CDR3 is 13 residues.

The V gene is TRBV2, the J gene TRBJ2-1; maybe TRBD1 (6 bases). There are 14 residues in the CDR3. The germline gives CDR1 SNHLY, CDR2 FYNNEI. Trimming removed 1 base from V and 9 bases from J, with 13 bases in between. The CDR3 spells CASSEEGVGGEQFF. The CDR3 DNA reads as TGTGCCAGCAGTGAAGAGGGGGTCGGCGGTGAGCAGTTCTTC.

This clone was seen a few times. The CDR3 nucleotides read TGTGCTAGTGGTTTGGACAGGGAGTCATACGAGCAGTACTTC. This encodes CASGLDRESYEQYF. The chain joins TRBV12-5 to TRBJ2-7, with D possibly TRBD1 on 6 matching bases. CDR1 and CDR2 from the germline V gene are LGHNT and FRNRAP. CDR3 length: 14 amino acids. Trimming took 1 base from V and 4 from J, leaving 11 bases between them.

The chain joins TRBV29-1 to TRBJ2-2; D might be TRBD2 (5 bases). Germline-derived CDR1 and CDR2 are SQVTM and ANQGSEA. This CDR3 spans 11 amino acids. V was trimmed by 5 bases and J by 14 bases, leaving 15 bases between them. In nucleotides, the CDR3 is TGCAGCGTTACCCTCGGAGGTGAACTGTTTTTT. It encodes CSVTLGGELFF.

V and J are TRBV19 and TRBJ1-1; 7 positions agree with TRBD1. This CDR3 is 12 amino acids long. J was trimmed by 8 bases and V by 3 bases; bases with no gene match: 3. The V gene's germline CDR1 is LNHDA and CDR2 SQIVND (reference sequence). The CDR3 DNA sequence: TGTGCCAGTAGTATCAGCAGGGGGGAAGCTTTCTTT. Translated, it gives CASSISRGEAFF.